The 21 T cell receptor beta chains below were found in one sample sequenced in a study of post-analysis software for immune sequencing data. Study-wide findings and caveats: The five TRBV segments detected at higher frequency in patients than in controls included TRBV5-6, TRBV5-1 and TRBV20-1.

Tagging with unique molecular identifiers was a feature of the TCR beta cDNA libraries. TCRdb re-analysed the PCR reads in MiXCR, keeping a single row per CDR3 protein. Among about 170,000 distinct CDR3 sequences listed, roughly 31% were seen once. These TCRs' antigens remain unknown. Sequencing used blood. These receptors were collected from a girl aged 10 to 17 with multiple sclerosis.

Many counts were recorded for this clonotype. This CDR3 reads CASSLGGTSGFTDTQYF. The CDR3 coding sequence is TGCGCCAGCAGCTTGGGGGGGACTAGCGGTTTCACAGATACGCAGTATTTT. The V call is TRBV5-1, the J call TRBJ2-3, with 11 bases that match TRBD2. Germline values: CDR1 SGHRS, CDR2 YFSETQ. Trimming cost V 0 bases and J 2 bases; bases outside gene matches: 5. This CDR3 has 17 residues.

The chain couples TRBV6-5 to TRBJ2-5, with D possibly being TRBD1 (6 bases). The end of the DNA aligns better with TRBJ2-7, so the J call may be wrong. The length of the CDR3 is 14 residues. Per germline, CDR1 MNHEY and CDR2 SVGAGI. DNA for the CDR3: TGTGCCAGCAGTAAACAGACAGGAGTCAGCGAGCAGTACTTC. Translating gives CASSKQTGVSEQYF.

This clonotype has more than one count but fewer than ten. This could be a read error, since a much larger clone is one nucleotide away. The V gene is TRBV4-2, the J gene TRBJ2-7; D unclear. Germline loops: CDR1 LGHNA, CDR2 YNFKEQ. This CDR3 contains 13 residues. Trimming cost V 3 bases and J 4 bases, with 10 bases left between them. The CDR3, as DNA: TGTGCCAGCAGCCATGTCGACTGGTACGAGCAGTACTTC. It encodes CASSHVDWYEQYF.

This clonotype has ten or more counts. The rearrangement links TRBV10-3 to TRBJ2-5; 8 bases are a match to TRBD2. Germline loops: CDR1 ENHRY, CDR2 SYGVKD. V dropped 4 bases and J dropped 3; count of bases not matched to a gene: 4. The CDR3 consists of 14 residues. The CDR3 loop reads CAISASGSKETQYF. Written as DNA, the CDR3 is TGTGCCATCAGTGCCAGCGGGAGTAAAGAGACCCAGTACTTC.

In its sample, this clonotype was seen many times. This rearrangement joins TRBV7-9 to TRBJ2-1, with 7 bases matching TRBD2. The CDR3 contains 17 residues. The junction had 14 bases not matched to a gene; V was cut back by 6 bases and J by 3 bases. Germline lookup yields CDR1 SEHNR and CDR2 FQNEAQ (reference sequence). The chain's CDR3 is CASRRLADPLFYNEQFF. CDR3 sequence (DNA): TGTGCCAGCAGAAGGCTAGCGGATCCCCTATTCTACAATGAGCAGTTCTTC.

This clonotype was seen repeatedly, ten times or more. The rearrangement joins TRBV7-8 to TRBJ2-1, with TRBD2 as a possible D gene (5 bases). This CDR3 is built from 14 residues. Germline V gene sequence: CDR1 SGHVS, CDR2 FQNEAQ. V gave up 1 base and J gave up 1 base, with 5 bases separating them. DNA of the CDR3: TGTGCCAGCAGCTTAGGCGGGTCCTACAATGAGCAGTTCTTC. Translating gives CASSLGGSYNEQFF.

At least ten counts were recorded for this clonotype. The chain employs TRBV7-8 and TRBJ2-1; D is possibly TRBD2 (5 bases). The ends were cut back, 1 base at V and 2 bases at J, with 12 bases in the middle. CDR1 SGHVS and CDR2 FQNEAQ come from the germline V gene. This CDR3 comprises 16 residues. CDR3 in amino acids: CASSLEGMGAYNEQFF. The CDR3 DNA sequence: TGTGCCAGCAGCTTAGAAGGGATGGGAGCCTACAATGAGCAGTTCTTC.

This clonotype was counted ten times or more. CDR3 bases: TGCAGCGTTGATAAGGGAAACTATGGCTACACCTTC. It codes for CSVDKGNYGYTF. V and J are TRBV29-1 and TRBJ1-2; D unclear. CDR3 length: 12 residues. V was pared by 3 bases and J by 2 bases, with 7 bases between. CDR1 and CDR2 from the germline V gene are SQVTM and ANQGSEA.

In this sample, this clonotype turned up once. This may be a read error: a much more frequent sequence differs by one nucleotide. This chain connects TRBV4-1 to TRBJ1-2, with D unresolved. This CDR3 has 14 residues. Germline V gene data show CDR1 as MGHRA and CDR2 as YSYEKL. CDR3 in amino acids: CASSQSGGNYGYIF. For the CDR3, the DNA is TGCGCCAGCAGCCAATCGGGCGGGAACTATGGCTACATCTTC.

This clonotype was seen ten or more times. The rearrangement joins TRBV24-1 to TRBJ1-5, with D possibly TRBD1 on 6 matching bases. V dropped 4 bases and J dropped 9 bases, with 9 bases sitting between them. The CDR3 length is 12 residues. Germline-derived CDR1 and CDR2 are KGHDR and SFDVKD. The CDR3 nucleotides are TGTGCCACCAGTGAAGGGGGGCGGCCCCAGCATTTT. Amino acids: CATSEGGRPQHF.

This clonotype was observed many times. The rearrangement joins TRBV6-5 to TRBJ2-1; 10 bases are shared with TRBD2. After removal of 2 bases from V and 10 bases from J, the junction contained 8 bases not matched to a gene. The CDR3 loop spans 15 amino acids. Germline CDR1 and CDR2: MNHEY and SVGAGI. CDR3 nucleotides: TGTGCCAGCAGTTACACGTCTAGCGGGAGAAAGGAGCAGTTCTTC. Amino acids: CASSYTSSGRKEQFF.

The sample holds many counts of this clonotype. The genes are TRBV7-3 and TRBJ2-1; 7 nucleotides align to TRBD2. This CDR3 spans 19 amino acids. The V segment lost 1 base and the J segment 1 base; nucleotides outside the gene matches: 13. The germline V gene has CDR1 SGHTA and CDR2 FQGTGA. Here the CDR3 DNA reads TGTGCCAGCAGCTTAAGGGGACTATGGCGGGAGCGATCCTACAATGAGCAGTTCTTC. It translates to CASSLRGLWRERSYNEQFF.

This clonotype has only a few counts. The chain employs TRBV18 and TRBJ2-7; D is undetermined. V lost 0 bases and J 5 bases, leaving 11 bases between the germline ends. CDR3 size: 14 residues. The germline V gene has CDR1 KGHSH and CDR2 LQKENI. The CDR3 nucleotides read TGTGCCAGCTCACCACCCGCTAGTTGGCACGAGCAGTACTTC. This gives the protein CASSPPASWHEQYF.

As concerns this clonotype: A read error may be the cause here, since a much bigger clone is one base away. The genes are TRBV4-2 and TRBJ2-6; D may be TRBD2 (6 bases). This CDR3 is built from 16 residues. Germline lookup yields CDR1 LGHNA and CDR2 YNFKEQ. Here the CDR3 reads CASSKRDFSGASVLTF. The DNA of the CDR3 is TGTGCCAGCAGCAAACGGGACTTCTCTGGGGCCAGCGTCCTGACTTTC.

The chain has TRBV5-1 and TRBJ2-1; 13 bases are a match to TRBD2. The CDR3 runs 18 residues. Germline V gene lookup returns CDR1 SGHRS and CDR2 YFSETQ. V was pared by 4 bases and J by 7 bases, with 14 bases of the junction left unmatched. The CDR3 DNA follows: TGCGCCAGCAGCCAGAACGGGATCGGACTAGCGGGAGTTAATGAGCAGTTCTTC. Translation gives CASSQNGIGLAGVNEQFF.

The chain joins TRBV12-3 or TRBV12-4 to TRBJ1-5; no firm D call. Deletions cut 2 bases from V and 7 bases from J, with 12 bases between. The CDR3 covers 14 residues. Written as DNA, the CDR3 is TGTGCCAGCAGTTTACGGGGTAGGGAGCAGCCCCAGCATTTT. Translating it yields CASSLRGREQPQHF.

This clonotype has only a few counts. The rearrangement joins TRBV12-3 or TRBV12-4 to TRBJ2-7; D is possibly TRBD1 or TRBD2 (6 bases each). Trimming pared 4 bases from V and 7 bases from J, leaving 14 bases between. The CDR3 totals 13 residues. The CDR3 nucleotides are TGTGCCAGCAGTTATGGGCAGGGGAGGGAGCAGTACTTC. This encodes CASSYGQGREQYF.

About this clonotype itself: Mismatch with germline at one junction end may stem from a read error. CDR3 nucleotides: TGCAGTGCTAGAGCCCTCTCGACAGGGGGCTCCTACGATGAGCAGTTCTTC. The encoded protein is CSARALSTGGSYDEQFF. V is TRBV20-1 and J is TRBJ2-1, with TRBD1 matching over 10 bases. Germline V gene lookup returns CDR1 DFQATT and CDR2 SNEGSKA (reference sequence). The CDR3 extends over 17 amino acids.

On this clonotype itself: A read error is possible here, since a much larger clone lies one base away. This rearrangement joins TRBV20-1 to TRBJ1-1; D is perhaps TRBD1 (5 bases). Germline V gene sequence: CDR1 DFQATT, CDR2 SNEGSKA (reference sequence). The CDR3 runs 15 residues. The CDR3 DNA follows: TGCAGTGCTAGGGACCTTGGCCGGGGGTCGCGTGAAGTTTTCTTT. Residues: CSARDLGRGSREVFF.

In regard to this clonotype: A much bigger clone sits one base away, suggesting this may be a read error. The genes are TRBV6-6 and TRBJ2-5; TRBD2 matches 9 bases. The germline V gene has CDR1 MNHNY and CDR2 SVGAGI (reference sequence). Unmatched junction bases numbered 10, after V lost 6 bases and J lost 11 bases. There are 13 residues in the CDR3. In nucleotides, the CDR3 is TGTGCCAGCAGGGGACTAGCTAAAAATGAGCAGTACTTC. This gives the protein CASRGLAKNEQYF.

This clonotype has just one count. Just one base apart from a much larger clone, this may be a read error. The chain combines TRBV20-1 with TRBJ2-1; 7 nucleotides agree with TRBD2. The CDR3 is 15 residues long. V dropped 8 bases and J dropped 0; count of bases not matched to a gene: 10. Germline V lookup: CDR1 DFQATT, CDR2 SNEGSKA (reference sequence). CDR3 in DNA: TGCAGTACTAATCGAGGGAGGGTCTCCTACAATGAGCAGTTCTTC. It translates to CSTNRGRVSYNEQFF.